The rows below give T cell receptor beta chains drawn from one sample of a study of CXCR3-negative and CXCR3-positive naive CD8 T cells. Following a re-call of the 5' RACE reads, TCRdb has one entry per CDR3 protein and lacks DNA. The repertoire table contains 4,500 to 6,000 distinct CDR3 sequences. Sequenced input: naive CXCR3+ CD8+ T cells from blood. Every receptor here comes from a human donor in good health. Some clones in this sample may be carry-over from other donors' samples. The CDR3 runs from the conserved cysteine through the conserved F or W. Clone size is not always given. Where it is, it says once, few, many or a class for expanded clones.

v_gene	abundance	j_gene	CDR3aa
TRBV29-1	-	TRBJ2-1	CSVALAQSYNEQFF
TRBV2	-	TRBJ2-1	CASSDTGGPTSSYNEQFF
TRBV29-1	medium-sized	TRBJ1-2	CSVDAVGSLGYTF
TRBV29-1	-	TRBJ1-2	CSVELGQVRGYTF
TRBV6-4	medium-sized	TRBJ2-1	CASSEVGLADFNEQFF
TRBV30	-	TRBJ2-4	CAWETSKNIQYF
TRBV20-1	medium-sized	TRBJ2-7	CSARFSYEQYF
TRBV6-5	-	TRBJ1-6	CASSYYEGANSPLHF
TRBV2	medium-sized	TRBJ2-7	CASSEGGYPNEQYF
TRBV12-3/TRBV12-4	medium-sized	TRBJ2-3	CATDGQHTDTQYF
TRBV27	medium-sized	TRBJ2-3	CASSFGGFTDTQYF
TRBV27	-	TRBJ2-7	CASSLGMPYEQYF
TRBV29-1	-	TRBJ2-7	CSVEGARVGEQYF
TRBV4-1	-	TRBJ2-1	CASSPQDLADSYNEQFF
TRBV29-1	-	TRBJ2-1	CSVEDGRAGGAYNEQFF
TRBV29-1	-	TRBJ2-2	CSVVGANTGELFF
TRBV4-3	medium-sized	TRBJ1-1	CASSHRGLNTEAFF
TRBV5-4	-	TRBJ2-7	CASSWRGSTYEQYF
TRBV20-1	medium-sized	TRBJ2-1	CSARPGTSALYNEQFF
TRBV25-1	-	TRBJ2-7	CASTRATGAYPFYEQYF
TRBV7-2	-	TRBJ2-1	CASSLVPGKEQFF
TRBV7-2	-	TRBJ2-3	CASSLGGPDTQYF
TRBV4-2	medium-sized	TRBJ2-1	CASSQDRLAPSDEQFF
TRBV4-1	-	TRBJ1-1	CASSQAPGELNTEAFF
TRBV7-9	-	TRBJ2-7	CASSLSPRGDPYEQYF
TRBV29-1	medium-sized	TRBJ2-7	CSVEDQDRANYEQYF
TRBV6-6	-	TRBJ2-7	CASSSPGLAEPYEQYF
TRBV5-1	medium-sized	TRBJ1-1	CASSQLPEHQNTEAFF
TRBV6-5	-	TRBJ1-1	CASSQIHVAEAFF
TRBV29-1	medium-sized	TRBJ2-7	CSVEGTGESSYEQYF
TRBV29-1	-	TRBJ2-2	CSVAEGSGGELFF
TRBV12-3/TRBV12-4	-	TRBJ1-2	CASSLLGTADPYGYTF
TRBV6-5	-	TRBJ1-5	CASSYLGGVGNQPQHF
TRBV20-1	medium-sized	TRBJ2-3	CSARGVLAGTKGTDTQYF
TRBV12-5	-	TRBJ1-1	CASGWVSGGTGEGDTEAFF
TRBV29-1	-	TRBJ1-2	CSGRDNYGYTF
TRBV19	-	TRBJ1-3	CASSNLGTAGNTIYF
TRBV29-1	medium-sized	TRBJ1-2	CSVLSRDRGGYTF
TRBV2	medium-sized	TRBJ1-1	CASRGYSFQGALTEAFF
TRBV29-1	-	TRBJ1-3	CSVVASDSGNTIYF
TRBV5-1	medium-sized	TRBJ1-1	CASSSNDRAFF
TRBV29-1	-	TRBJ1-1	CSVRTLNTEAFF
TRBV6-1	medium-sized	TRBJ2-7	CASSERSYEQYF
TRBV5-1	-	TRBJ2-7	CASSLRDRVNEQYF
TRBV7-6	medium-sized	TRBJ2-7	CASSLAREHYEQYF
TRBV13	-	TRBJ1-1	CASSLGAGPEAFF
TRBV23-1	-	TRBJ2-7	CASSQSSRDEQYF
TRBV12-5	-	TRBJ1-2	CASGGDWMGYTF